This is a list of T cell receptor beta chains from one sample in a study of control samples from healthy donors and cancer patients. Only in-frame clones appear in the TCRdb table, and some are missing; sequencing was by immunoSEQ multiplex PCR. The data hold fewer than 200,000 clones, with about 93% observed a single time. Sequencing used blood. The receptors originated from a man between 18 and 35 years old in good health. The CDR3 runs from the conserved cysteine through the conserved F or W. A D gene is named only where the DNA matches it firmly. A clone size is listed for some rows: how often the clone was seen (once, few, many), or a class if it is expanded.

CDR3nt	CDR3aa	len	abundance	d_gene	v_gene	j_gene
TGTGCCAGCAGCCCCCCCTCTGGAAACACCATATATTTT	CASSPPSGNTIYF	13	.	.	TRBV12-3/TRBV12-4	TRBJ1-3
TGTGCCAGCAGCCAACGCAAGGGACTCGGAAACACCATATATTTT	CASSQRKGLGNTIYF	15	.	.	TRBV14	TRBJ1-3
TGTGCCAGCAGTCCCGCCGATACGCAGTATTTT	CASSPADTQYF	11	once	.	TRBV12-3/TRBV12-4	TRBJ2-3
TGTGCCAGCAGCCACCTGGACAGGGAGAACTATGGCTACACCTTC	CASSHLDRENYGYTF	15	.	TRBD1	TRBV3-1/TRBV3-2	TRBJ1-2
TGTGCCAGCAGCCCGGGGACGGCGGATTCACCCCTCCACTTT	CASSPGTADSPLHF	14	.	.	TRBV7-9	TRBJ1-6
TGTGCCAGCAGCTTGGGACAGGGCAATGAGCAGTTCTTC	CASSLGQGNEQFF	13	.	TRBD1	TRBV7-8	TRBJ2-1
TGTGCCAGCAGTAATTCCGGGGGCTCGCAGTATTTT	CASSNSGGSQYF	12	.	.	TRBV25-1	TRBJ2-3
TGTGCCAGCACCCAGTTGGGACAGGGCAATCAGCCCCAGCATTTT	CASTQLGQGNQPQHF	15	.	TRBD1	TRBV6-6	TRBJ1-5
TGTGCCAGCAGCCAAACGGACAGGTTGAACACTGAAGCTTTCTTT	CASSQTDRLNTEAFF	15	once	TRBD1	TRBV4-2	TRBJ1-1
TGCGCCAGCAGCCAAGTACTAAGTGGTACTGAAGCTTTCTTT	CASSQVLSGTEAFF	14	.	.	TRBV4-1	TRBJ1-1
TGCAGCGTTGAAGGATACCCGAGCGGGGGCTACGAGCAGTACTTC	CSVEGYPSGGYEQYF	15	.	TRBD2	TRBV29-1	TRBJ2-7
TGTGCCAGCAGCCCAGCCGCAGGGGGAGGAACTGAAGCTTTCTTT	CASSPAAGGGTEAFF	15	.	TRBD1	TRBV3-1/TRBV3-2	TRBJ1-1
TGCGCCAGCAGCTTGGAGGGGACAGGGGCCTCCTATAATTCACCCCTCCACTTT	CASSLEGTGASYNSPLHF	18	.	TRBD1	TRBV5-1	TRBJ1-6
TGCGCCAGCAGTGAGTTCCGGGGGGGGAGTGATACGCAGTATTTT	CASSEFRGGSDTQYF	15	once	TRBD2	TRBV10-1	TRBJ2-3
TGCAGTGCTAGTGCCGGGGGGAGGAATCAGCCCCAGCATTTT	CSASAGGRNQPQHF	14	few	.	TRBV20-1	TRBJ1-5
TGCGCCAGCAGCTTAATGGACAGGGCCTATGGCTACACCTTC	CASSLMDRAYGYTF	14	.	TRBD1	TRBV5-1	TRBJ1-2
TGTGCCAGCAGCGGACAGGGGGGCAATGAGCAGTTCTTC	CASSGQGGNEQFF	13	.	TRBD1	TRBV6-4	TRBJ2-1
TGCAGTGCTAGTACTGGGGCCAACGTCCTGACTTTC	CSASTGANVLTF	12	.	.	TRBV20-1	TRBJ2-6
TGTGCCAGCTCACCACCGGACAGGTCCATTTTCGAAGAGACCCAGTACTTC	CASSPPDRSIFEETQYF	17	once	TRBD1	TRBV18	TRBJ2-5
TGTGCCTGGGGGGGGGACAGGGGTTCGACTGAAGCTTTCTTT	CAWGGDRGSTEAFF	14	.	TRBD1	TRBV30	TRBJ1-1
TGCGCCAGCAGCCAAGATTACCGGGCCTTGAACACTGAAGCTTTCTTT	CASSQDYRALNTEAFF	16	.	.	TRBV4-1	TRBJ1-1
TGTGCCAGCATCGACAGGGGATTGAACACTGAAGCTTTCTTT	CASIDRGLNTEAFF	14	.	TRBD1	TRBV7-8	TRBJ1-1
TGTGCCAGCAGTCCACCACAGGGGGCGTCTGGAAACACCATATATTTT	CASSPPQGASGNTIYF	16	.	TRBD1	TRBV28	TRBJ1-3
TGTGCCAGCAGTACAGGGGATCCCATCAAGGCGGCCAAAAACATTCAGTACTTC	CASSTGDPIKAAKNIQYF	18	.	TRBD1	TRBV28	TRBJ2-4
TGCGCCAGCAGCCCTACTAGCGGGGGGGTTTTGAGTGCGTTCTTC	CASSPTSGGVLSAFF	15	.	TRBD2	TRBV5-1	TRBJ2-1
TGTGCCAGCAGCGGACAGAGGACCCCCTACGAGCAGTACTTC	CASSGQRTPYEQYF	14	.	.	TRBV28	TRBJ2-7
TGTGCCAGCAGCTTGGGGACAGGGAACACCGGGGAGCTGTTTTTT	CASSLGTGNTGELFF	15	.	TRBD1	TRBV5-4	TRBJ2-2
TGCGCCAGCAGCCCGGCGGGGACAGGAAACTACGAGCAGTACTTC	CASSPAGTGNYEQYF	15	.	TRBD1	TRBV5-1	TRBJ2-7
TGTGCCACCAGCAGAGATAATCGACAGGGTTATAATTCACCCCTCCACTTT	CATSRDNRQGYNSPLHF	17	once	TRBD1	TRBV15	TRBJ1-6
TGCAGCGTTGAAGAGTCCCCCGGGAGGGAAAAACTGTTTTTT	CSVEESPGREKLFF	14	.	.	TRBV29-1	TRBJ1-4
TGTGCCAGCAGCCAAGACAGGGTGATGAGGGGCTACACCTTC	CASSQDRVMRGYTF	14	.	.	TRBV4-2	TRBJ1-2
TGTGCCACCAGTGACCCAGGACAGGGAAGCACTGAAGCTTTCTTT	CATSDPGQGSTEAFF	15	.	TRBD1	TRBV24-1	TRBJ1-1
TGTGCCAGCAGCTCCACCCCAGCGGGGGGGAGCGCAGATACGCAGTATTTT	CASSSTPAGGSADTQYF	17	.	TRBD2	TRBV7-3	TRBJ2-3
TGTGCCACCAGCAGAGGGACAGGGTTTGGAGAAGCTTTCTTT	CATSRGTGFGEAFF	14	.	TRBD1	TRBV15	TRBJ1-1
TGTGCCAGCAGCTCTGGACGGCAACAAGAGACCCAGTACTTC	CASSSGRQQETQYF	14	.	.	TRBV11-2	TRBJ2-5
TGTGCCACCCCTTCAGCTTCGATGCAGGGGCGAAACACTGAAGCTTTCTTT	CATPSASMQGRNTEAFF	17	.	.	TRBV15	TRBJ1-1
TGTGCCAGCAGCCAGGAACTAGTCTTAAGTACAGATACGCAGTATTTT	CASSQELVLSTDTQYF	16	.	.	TRBV3-1/TRBV3-2	TRBJ2-3
TGTGCCTGGAGTGTTCTCCGATCGACAGATACGCAGTATTTT	CAWSVLRSTDTQYF	14	once	.	TRBV30	TRBJ2-3
TGCAGCGTTGAAAGGCAGAGCGGCTACACCTTC	CSVERQSGYTF	11	.	.	TRBV29-1	TRBJ1-2
TGTGCCAGCAGCTCGGGACAGGGGGCGCTTAATTCACCCCTCCACTTT	CASSSGQGALNSPLHF	16	.	TRBD1	TRBV7-9	TRBJ1-6
TGTGCCAGCAGTTACGGCGGGGGGCCCTACGAGCAGTACTTC	CASSYGGGPYEQYF	14	once	TRBD2	TRBV6-6	TRBJ2-7
TGTGCCAGCAGCTCGTTTGCAACTAATGAAAAACTGTTTTTT	CASSSFATNEKLFF	14	.	.	TRBV5-6	TRBJ1-4
TGTGCCAGCAGTTTACAAGAGACCCAGTACTTC	CASSLQETQYF	11	.	.	TRBV28	TRBJ2-5
TGCGCCAGCAGCCAAGCCGGGCCGGGAGGCCGCGAGCAGTACTTC	CASSQAGPGGREQYF	15	few	TRBD2	TRBV4-1	TRBJ2-7
TGTGCCAGCAGTGGACTAGCGGGGATGGGCACAGATACGCAGTATTTT	CASSGLAGMGTDTQYF	16	.	TRBD2	TRBV6-1	TRBJ2-3
TGTGCCAGCAGTTTAAAGGCCAGCTCCTATAATTCACCCCTCCACTTT	CASSLKASSYNSPLHF	16	once	.	TRBV27	TRBJ1-6
TGTGCCAGCAGCGCTGGGACAGGAGCGGAAAAACTGTTTTTT	CASSAGTGAEKLFF	14	.	TRBD1	TRBV5-4	TRBJ1-4
TGTGCCAGCTCACCTGGGGCGGGTCTCAATCAGCCCCAGCATTTT	CASSPGAGLNQPQHF	15	.	.	TRBV18	TRBJ1-5
TGTGCCAGCAGCTTAGACGGACTTTCCTACGAGCAGTACTTC	CASSLDGLSYEQYF	14	.	.	TRBV13	TRBJ2-7
TGTGCCAGCAGCCCAGTTGTCCGGGGGGGCAGAGATGAGCAGTTCTTC	CASSPVVRGGRDEQFF	16	.	TRBD2	TRBV4-2	TRBJ2-1
TGCGCCAGCAAAGGAAACATTCAGTACTTC	CASKGNIQYF	10	.	.	TRBV10-1	TRBJ2-4
TGTGCCAGCAGTTTTTCCTGGGGCTACACCTTC	CASSFSWGYTF	11	.	.	TRBV28	TRBJ1-2
TGTGCCACCAGTGACGGGAAGGGCACTGAAGCTTTCTTT	CATSDGKGTEAFF	13	.	.	TRBV24-1	TRBJ1-1
TGCAGCGTCATTACTAGCACTGAGCAGTTCTTC	CSVITSTEQFF	11	.	.	TRBV29-1	TRBJ2-1
TGTGCCTGGAGTGCCCTTAGCGTCAGCACAGATACGCAGTATTTT	CAWSALSVSTDTQYF	15	.	.	TRBV30	TRBJ2-3
TGTGCCAGCAGCGGGACAGGGCGTGGGGGTAACTATGGCTACACCTTC	CASSGTGRGGNYGYTF	16	.	TRBD1	TRBV27	TRBJ1-2
TGCGCCAGCAGCTTAGACAGGGGTTCAGGGGAGCAGTTCTTC	CASSLDRGSGEQFF	14	once	TRBD1	TRBV5-1	TRBJ2-1